These T cell receptor beta chains were read from a single sample in a study of beta chain features in type 1 diabetes. Profiling relied on immunoSEQ multiplex PCR, and the TCRdb table lists in-frame clones only, not all of them. Among almost 350,000 clones listed, roughly 8.8% were seen once. The specimen sequenced was central memory CD4+ T cells from blood. These receptors came from a man between 25 and 39 years old with type 1 diabetes. Both conserved end residues are part of each CDR3. The D gene is left open where the match is weak. Where a row states a size, it is once, few, many or the class of an expanded clone; other rows omit it.

TRBV5-1	TRBJ2-1	TRBD1	.	TGCGCCAGCAGCTTGGCGACAGGGGGAGGGAACAATGAGCAGTTCTTC	CASSLATGGGNNEQFF
TRBV15	TRBJ2-7	TRBD2	few	TGTGCCACCAGCAGAGAACTAGCGGGGGCGAAGCAGTACTTC	CATSRELAGAKQYF
TRBV15	TRBJ2-5	TRBD2	.	TGTGCCACCAGGAGCGGGGGTGAAGAGACCCAGTACTTC	CATRSGGEETQYF
TRBV29-1	TRBJ1-2	TRBD1	.	TGCAGCGTTGAGGTCGGGACAGGGGTCACCTATGGCTACACCTTC	CSVEVGTGVTYGYTF
TRBV30	TRBJ1-4	.	few	TGTGCCTGGATCGGGCAGGGAAGGGCTAATGAAAAACTGTTTTTT	CAWIGQGRANEKLFF
TRBV18	TRBJ2-2	.	few	TGTGCCAGCTCACCCTCGGTGGCCGGGGAGCTGTTTTTT	CASSPSVAGELFF
TRBV5-4	TRBJ2-3	TRBD2	.	TGTGCCAGCAGCTTCTCTAGCGGGGGGGCCGATACGCAGTATTTT	CASSFSSGGADTQYF
TRBV10-2	TRBJ2-7	TRBD2	.	TGCGCCAGCAGGGGGACTAGCGGGGGGAGCTCCTACGAGCAGTACTTC	CASRGTSGGSSYEQYF
TRBV5-1	TRBJ1-1	.	.	TGCGCCAGCAGTTTGTCCCATAGTAACATGAACACTGAAGCTTTCTTT	CASSLSHSNMNTEAFF
TRBV2	TRBJ2-3	TRBD2	few	TGTGCCAGCAGTGGTTCGCTTCTTGGCGGGGGGGCGGATACGCAGTATTTT	CASSGSLLGGGADTQYF
TRBV14	TRBJ1-1	.	.	TGTGCCAGCAGCCAAGACCCTTCTAGCCCCGAGGAGTTT	CASSQDPSSPEEF
TRBV5-1	TRBJ2-3	TRBD2	few	TGCGCCAGCAGCAGCGGGACTAGCGGGGAGAGGACAGATACGCAGTATTTT	CASSSGTSGERTDTQYF
TRBV5-4	TRBJ1-2	TRBD1	.	TGTGCCAGCAGCTCCGGGGGACAGCACCACTATGGCTACACCTTC	CASSSGGQHHYGYTF
TRBV19	TRBJ2-1	TRBD1	few	TGTGCCAGTAGTAAAGCGACAGGGGTATACTATGAGCAGTTCTTC	CASSKATGVYYEQFF
TRBV5-1	TRBJ2-7	.	few	TGCGCCAGCAGCTTGGATCACAGCTCCTACGAGCAGTACTTC	CASSLDHSSYEQYF
TRBV7-9	TRBJ2-3	TRBD1	few	TGTGCCAGCAGCTTAGCCCGGGACAGGGCCGAAGATACGCAGTATTTT	CASSLARDRAEDTQYF
TRBV5-1	TRBJ2-6	.	many	TGCGCCAGCAGGGAAACTGGGGCCAACGTCCTGACTTTC	CASRETGANVLTF
TRBV7-2	TRBJ2-7	.	few	TGTGCCAGCAGTGGGGGTTTCCACGAGCAGTACTTC	CASSGGFHEQYF
TRBV2	TRBJ1-2	.	.	TGTGCCAGCAGGCAGGGTGTAGACTATGGCTACACCTTC	CASRQGVDYGYTF
TRBV11-2	TRBJ2-3	TRBD2	many	TGTGCCAGCAGCCCTGGGACTACCGGAGATACGCAGTATTTT	CASSPGTTGDTQYF
TRBV10-3	TRBJ2-3	.	.	TGTGCCATCAGGGCAGGGGAGTCGACAGATACGCAGTATTTT	CAIRAGESTDTQYF
TRBV2	TRBJ1-2	.	.	TGTGCCAGCAGTGAAGCAAGCGGGGGCTATGGCTACACCTTC	CASSEASGGYGYTF
TRBV7-7	TRBJ2-5	TRBD2	many	TGTGCTAGCAGCCTCGGCGGGGGGGACCAAGAGACCCAGTACTTC	CASSLGGGDQETQYF
TRBV15	TRBJ1-6	TRBD1	.	TGTGCCACCAGCAACCTGGAGGGGACAGCAGTTAATTCACCCCTCCACTTT	CATSNLEGTAVNSPLHF
TRBV5-1	TRBJ2-1	TRBD1	.	TGCGCCAGCAGCACGGGACAGGGTGGTGGGACAACGAATGAGCAGTTCTTC	CASSTGQGGGTTNEQFF
TRBV29-1	TRBJ1-4	.	few	TGCAGCGCCCGGGACGGTTCTAATGAAAAACTGTTTTTT	CSARDGSNEKLFF
TRBV6-6	TRBJ2-7	TRBD1	few	TGTGCCAGCAGTTCCGTTGACAGGGTTCGCAAATACGAGCAGTACTTC	CASSSVDRVRKYEQYF
TRBV4-3	TRBJ1-5	.	few	TGCGCCAGCAGCCAGAGCCCCGTTGACGATCAGCCCCAGCATTTT	CASSQSPVDDQPQHF
TRBV6-5	TRBJ1-2	.	few	TGTGCCAGCAGTTACCGAGATAAGAACTATGGCTACACCTTC	CASSYRDKNYGYTF
TRBV19	TRBJ1-1	.	.	TGTGCCAGTAGTATAGTAGCGGCCAGGATGAACACTGAAGCTTTCTTT	CASSIVAARMNTEAFF
TRBV7-2	TRBJ2-1	.	few	TGTGCCAGCAGCCTAGGAGGAGCCCGGGCAGATGAGCAGTTCTTC	CASSLGGARADEQFF
TRBV4-1	TRBJ2-4	.	.	TGCGCCAGCAGCCAAGATCGGGGTAGGGCCGATCTAGCCAAAAACATTCAGTACTTC	CASSQDRGRADLAKNIQYF
TRBV18	TRBJ2-5	TRBD1	few	TGTGCCAGCTCACCAGGGACAGGGGGCTATGGCGAGACCCAGTACTTC	CASSPGTGGYGETQYF